The entry that follows covers one T cell receptor (beta chain) sequence. TCRdb's copy holds only in-frame clones and misses some; the assay was immunoSEQ multiplex PCR. Among fewer than 25,000 clones listed, roughly 83% were seen once. The V gene's germline CDR1 is PRHDT and CDR2 FYEKMQ (reference sequence). This CDR3 has 15 residues. V lost 4 bases, J lost 2 bases, and 12 bases lay in between. The data are from a study of control samples from healthy donors and cancer patients. Sample: PBMCs. This TCR was recovered from a man aged 55 to 70 with head and neck cancer. V usage is TRBV13 and J usage is TRBJ2-1; a weak D match, TRBD1 (7 bases). CDR3 nucleotide sequence: TGTGCCAGCAGCTACGCGGGACAGCCCTACAATGAGCAGTTCTTC. Protein sequence: CASSYAGQPYNEQFF. Full variable domain (missing parts from reference TRBV13 and TRBJ2-1): AAGVIQSPRHLIKEKRETATLKCYPIPRHDTVYWYQQGPGQDPQFLISFYEKMQSDKGSIPDRFSAQQFSDYHSELNMSSLELGDSALYFCASSYAGQPYNEQFFGPGTRLTVL.